The 30 T cell receptor beta chains below come from one sample, sequenced in a study of cytomegalovirus exposure and HLA in healthy donors. The primer mix had 60 Vbeta and 13 Jbeta primers. Generated by immunoSEQ multiplex PCR, the TCRdb table keeps only in-frame clones and is missing some. The sample lists roughly 140,000 clones, about 72% occurring once. Sequencing was carried out using PBMCs. The receptor set was obtained from a man between 60 and 75 years old in good health and CMV-seronegative.

V gene TRBV19 combines with J gene TRBJ2-7; TRBD1 matches 9 bases. CDR1 LNHDA and CDR2 SQIVND come from the germline V gene (reference sequence). The CDR3 consists of 14 residues. The V segment lost 4 bases and the J segment 6 bases; nucleotides outside the gene matches: 7. CDR3 residues: CASSTPGQGIEQYF. The CDR3 DNA sequence: TGTGCCAGTAGTACACCGGGACAGGGTATCGAGCAGTACTTC.

The chain links TRBV11-2 to TRBJ2-1; a weak D match, TRBD2 (5 bases). This CDR3 is built from 13 residues. V was trimmed by 3 bases and J by 8 bases, leaving 11 bases between them. CDR1 is SGHAT and CDR2 is FQNNGV in the germline V gene. CDR3 nucleotide sequence: TGTGCCAGCAGCTTCCGGACTCTAGATGAGCAGTTCTTC. It is translated as CASSFRTLDEQFF.

The rearrangement joins TRBV27 to TRBJ2-3; 13 bases align to TRBD2. Germline V gene data show CDR1 as MNHEY and CDR2 as SMNVEV (reference sequence). V trimming: 6 bases; J trimming: 6 bases; junction bases outside the gene matches: 9. CDR3 size: 16 residues. The CDR3: CASSIRLAGGGDTQYF. For the CDR3, the DNA is TGTGCCAGCAGCATTCGACTAGCGGGAGGAGGGGATACGCAGTATTTT.

Only a few counts were recorded for this clone. The V call is TRBV30, the J call TRBJ1-2; no definite D call. Germline V gives CDR1 GTSNPN, CDR2 SVGIG (reference sequence). This CDR3 spans 13 amino acids. The ends were cut back, 0 bases at V and 4 bases at J, with 9 bases in the middle. The CDR3: CAWSVPGIYGYTF. In DNA form, the CDR3 reads TGTGCCTGGAGTGTACCAGGAATCTATGGCTACACCTTC. Supplemented by reference TRBV30 and TRBJ1-2, the full variable domain reads SQTIHQWPATLVQPVGSPLSLECTVEGTSNPNLYWYRQAAGRGLQLLFYSVGIGQISSEVPQNLSASRPQDRQFILSSKKLLLSDSGFYLCAWSVPGIYGYTFGSGTRLTVV.

The J gene is TRBJ2-7, the V gene TRBV7-2, with 8 bases aligning to TRBD1. The junction had 7 bases not matched to a gene; V was cut back by 4 bases and J by 5 bases. The CDR3 consists of 14 residues. Per germline, CDR1 SGHTA and CDR2 FQGNSA. The CDR3 DNA sequence: TGTGCCAGCAGCTCCCGAAGCAGGGGGCACGAGCAGTACTTC. Protein product: CASSSRSRGHEQYF.

This chain connects TRBV15 to TRBJ2-7; 8 bases line up with TRBD1. There are 15 residues in the CDR3. Unmatched junction bases numbered 7, after V lost 2 bases and J lost 4 bases. CDR1 and CDR2 (germline): LNHNV, YYDKDF (reference sequence). The CDR3 DNA is TGTGCCACCAGCAGACCGGGACAGGTGTTTTACGAGCAGTACTTC. Protein: CATSRPGQVFYEQYF.

This chain uses TRBV27 with TRBJ1-2, with D uncertain. This CDR3 has 15 residues. The V end lost 7 bases, the J end lost 0 bases, and 15 bases lay between the germline ends. Per germline, CDR1 MNHEY and CDR2 SMNVEV (reference sequence). CDR3: CASTNAGRSNYGYTF. The CDR3 DNA is TGTGCCAGCACCAACGCCGGTAGATCTAACTATGGCTACACCTTC.

The V gene is TRBV30, the J gene TRBJ2-1; 12 bases align to TRBD2. CDR1 is GTSNPN and CDR2 is SVGIG in the germline V gene (reference sequence). There are 15 residues in the CDR3. With V trimmed by 7 bases and J by 4 bases, 8 bases remained unmatched. CDR3 sequence reads: CASNFGLAGYNEQFF. In nucleotides, the CDR3 is TGTGCCTCCAACTTTGGACTAGCGGGATACAATGAGCAGTTCTTC.

The chain has TRBV14 and TRBJ2-1; D is possibly TRBD1 (5 bases). The germline V gene encodes CDR1 SGHDN and CDR2 FVKESK. The V end lost 7 bases, the J end lost 2 bases, and 9 bases lay between the germline ends. The CDR3 extends over 13 amino acids. This CDR3 reads CASKTGTYNEQFF. Here the CDR3 DNA reads TGTGCCAGCAAAACAGGTACCTACAATGAGCAGTTCTTC.

This clone was observed a handful of times. The chain combines TRBV5-6 with TRBJ2-1, with 8 bases lining up with TRBD2. Germline lookup yields CDR1 SGHDT and CDR2 YYEEEE. CDR3 length: 12 residues. V dropped 4 bases and J dropped 9; count of bases not matched to a gene: 3. CDR3 residues: CASSPLAGEQFF. The CDR3 DNA reads as TGTGCCAGCAGCCCTCTAGCGGGTGAGCAGTTCTTC.

This chain uses TRBV2 with TRBJ2-7; the match to TRBD2 covers 10 bases. The CDR3 sequence is 13 residues long. Per germline, CDR1 SNHLY and CDR2 FYNNEI. Losses at the gene ends were 7 bases for V and 3 bases for J; bases not matched to a gene: 3. CDR3 region: CASTSGRVYEQYF. The CDR3 bases are TGTGCCAGCACCAGCGGGAGGGTCTACGAGCAGTACTTC.

The J gene is TRBJ2-1, the V gene TRBV9; TRBD2 matches at 8 bases. Germline V gives CDR1 SGDLS, CDR2 YYNGEE. V trimming: 4 bases; J trimming: 5 bases; junction bases outside the gene matches: 11. CDR3 length: 16 amino acids. CDR3 sequence reads: CASSPTVTSGHNEQFF. DNA of the CDR3: TGTGCCAGCAGCCCGACAGTTACTAGCGGCCACAATGAGCAGTTCTTC.

CDR3 DNA: TGTGCCAGTAGTATGCCAGGTGGCTACACCTTC. Amino acids: CASSMPGGYTF. The genes are TRBV19 and TRBJ1-2; D is uncertain. CDR3 length: 11 residues. Germline-derived CDR1 and CDR2 are LNHDA and SQIVND (reference sequence). V was trimmed by 3 bases and J by 7 bases, leaving 6 bases between them.

V is TRBV27 and J is TRBJ1-1, with D hard to call. In germline, CDR1 is MNHEY, CDR2 SMNVEV (reference sequence). V was pared by 0 bases and J by 8 bases, with 16 bases between. The CDR3 contains 15 residues. CDR3 nucleotides: TGTGCCAGCAGTTTATCGAGTGGGAGACTACCAGAAGCTTTCTTT. As protein: CASSLSSGRLPEAFF.

J is TRBJ2-1 and V is TRBV9; the D gene is possibly TRBD2 (6 bases). Germline CDR1 SGDLS, CDR2 YYNGEE. This CDR3 comprises 16 residues. Trimming shortened V by 0 bases and J by 7 bases, and 17 bases separated the two germline ends. The CDR3 DNA is TGTGCCAGCAGCGTAGCCGGAGGGCCCGAGGGGAATGAGCAGTTCTTC. Protein: CASSVAGGPEGNEQFF.

The CDR3 DNA reads as TGTGCCAGCAGTTTAAAGCAGGGAGACGGCGGGGTCCCCTCCTACGAGCAGTACTTC. It codes for CASSLKQGDGGVPSYEQYF. The V and J genes are TRBV27 and TRBJ2-7; a weak D match, TRBD2 (6 bases). Germline CDR1 reads MNHEY; CDR2 reads SMNVEV (reference sequence). CDR3 length: 19 residues. Between the trimmed V and J ends, which lost 2 bases and 0 bases, there was a span of 23 bases.

The chain joins TRBV6-1 to TRBJ2-5; D may be TRBD2 (6 bases). The CDR3 has 13 amino acids. V was cut by 7 bases and J by 4 bases, with 13 bases left in between. Germline CDR1 MNHNS, CDR2 SASEGT. CDR3 amino acids: CASTLTRRETQYF. The CDR3 DNA reads TGTGCCAGCACCTTGACTAGGCGAGAGACCCAGTACTTC.

This clone was counted a single time. V usage is TRBV27 and J usage is TRBJ1-4; D gene unclear. The V gene lost 5 bases and the J gene lost 8 bases, with 21 bases spanning the gap. Germline loops: CDR1 MNHEY, CDR2 SMNVEV (reference sequence). The CDR3 sequence is 16 residues long. The CDR3: CASSPSLSGGNEKLFF. DNA for the CDR3: TGTGCCAGCAGTCCTTCACTTTCTGGAGGGAACGAAAAACTGTTTTTT.

This clone was seen once. The chain is built from TRBV15 and TRBJ1-1; the match to TRBD1 covers 11 bases. CDR1 is LNHNV, CDR2 YYDKDF, per germline (reference sequence). J gave up 5 bases and V 2 bases, and 4 bases lay outside the gene matches. The CDR3 totals 15 residues. The CDR3 DNA follows: TGTGCCACCAGCAGAATGGACAGGGGGCTGACTGAAGCTTTCTTT. As protein: CATSRMDRGLTEAFF.

This chain connects TRBV1 to TRBJ2-1; the D call in the table, TRBD1, was not verified against the DNA. TRBV1 is a pseudogene locus. This CDR3 region has 14 residues. CDR3 bases: TGCACCAGCAGCCAAGCCGACAGGGGCAATGAGCAGTTCTTC. Translation: CTSSQADRGNEQFF.

The chain joins TRBV2 to TRBJ2-5; D gene unclear. Germline V gene lookup returns CDR1 SNHLY and CDR2 FYNNEI. Trimming cost V 3 bases and J 4 bases, with 6 bases left between them. This CDR3 has 12 amino acids. The CDR3 sequence is CASSDLRETQYF. The CDR3 DNA sequence: TGTGCCAGCAGTGACCTCCGAGAGACCCAGTACTTC.

This chain joins TRBV9 and TRBJ1-1; the match to TRBD1 covers 9 bases. The CDR3 is 17 amino acids. CDR1 is SGDLS, CDR2 YYNGEE, per germline. J was trimmed by 1 base and V by 3 bases; bases with no gene match: 10. CDR3 nucleotide sequence: TGTGCCAGCAGCGGTGCCGGGACAGGGTTTGGGAACACTGAAGCTTTCTTT. As protein: CASSGAGTGFGNTEAFF.

In its sample, this clone was seen once. V is TRBV30 and J is TRBJ1-1; weak D call: TRBD1 (6 bases). The CDR3 covers 13 residues. With 6 bases removed from V and 2 bases from J, the gap between germline ends came to 13 bases. Germline CDR1 is GTSNPN and CDR2 is SVGIG (reference sequence). The chain's CDR3 is CACNTGFNTEAFF. DNA of the CDR3: TGTGCCTGTAACACAGGGTTCAACACTGAAGCTTTCTTT.

This clone was seen only a few times. The rearrangement uses TRBV7-3 and TRBJ2-1; 10 bases agree with TRBD1. V shed 6 bases and J 5 bases; nucleotides not matched to a gene: 4. CDR3 size: 14 residues. Germline loops: CDR1 SGHTA, CDR2 FQGTGA. CDR3 residues: CASSSGTGDNEQFF. DNA for the CDR3: TGTGCCAGCAGTTCCGGGACAGGGGACAATGAGCAGTTCTTC.

In its sample, this clone was seen a few times. The chain carries TRBV5-1 and TRBJ2-5; 11 nucleotides match TRBD2. The CDR3 contains 15 residues. V dropped 1 base and J dropped 5; count of bases not matched to a gene: 4. Germline CDR1 is SGHRS and CDR2 is YFSETQ. CDR3 sequence: CASSLPSGRTETQYF. CDR3 DNA: TGCGCCAGCAGCTTGCCTAGCGGGAGGACGGAGACCCAGTACTTC.

The V call is TRBV6-5, the J call TRBJ2-7; 10 bases match TRBD1. The CDR3 length is 14 residues. J gave up 5 bases and V 5 bases, and 6 bases lay outside the gene matches. Per the germline V gene, CDR1 is MNHEY and CDR2 is SVGAGI. CDR3 protein: CASSDRGRTDEQYF. As DNA, the CDR3 is TGTGCCAGCAGTGACAGGGGGCGCACCGACGAGCAGTACTTC.

The genes are TRBV7-8 and TRBJ2-5; TRBD2 matches at 7 bases. In germline, CDR1 is SGHVS, CDR2 FQNEAQ. This CDR3 spans 16 amino acids. After removal of 0 bases from V and 1 base from J, the junction contained 5 bases not matched to a gene. The CDR3 DNA is TGTGCCAGCAGCTTAGCGGCCTGGGGGGGCCAAGAGACCCAGTACTTC. Its translation is CASSLAAWGGQETQYF.

This clone was detected a few times. The gene calls are TRBV25-1 and TRBJ2-3; 7 positions match TRBD1. CDR1 and CDR2 from the germline V gene are MGHDK and SYGVNS. The CDR3 sequence is 15 residues long. V was clipped by 6 bases and J by 0 bases; unmatched bases: 6. CDR3 nucleotides: TGTGCCAGCAGGAATACAGGGGAAAGCACAGATACGCAGTATTTT. It specifies CASRNTGESTDTQYF.

This clone was counted a single time. The rearrangement links TRBV7-8 to TRBJ1-2; D is undetermined. Germline CDR1 reads SGHVS; CDR2 reads FQNEAQ. The CDR3 sequence is 15 residues long. Trimming pared 1 base from V and 2 bases from J, leaving 11 bases between. Here the CDR3 reads CASSLVSRGNYGYTF. The CDR3 DNA reads TGTGCCAGCAGCTTAGTCAGCCGGGGAAACTATGGCTACACCTTC.

This clone occurred once. The chain employs TRBV7-2 and TRBJ1-2, with 7 bases matching TRBD1. This CDR3 region has 16 residues. Germline V gene lookup returns CDR1 SGHTA and CDR2 FQGNSA. Losses at the gene ends were 0 bases for V and 2 bases for J; bases not matched to a gene: 6. The CDR3 loop is CASSLAPKGANYGYTF. The CDR3 DNA reads as TGTGCCAGCAGCTTAGCCCCTAAGGGGGCAAACTATGGCTACACCTTC.